A single sample gave rise to the 13 T cell receptor beta chains below, sequenced in a study of T cell responses to AZD1222 COVID-19 vaccine. Assay: immunoSEQ multiplex PCR; the TCRdb copy retains only in-frame clones and omits some. The sample contains more than 75,000 clones, approximately 90% of which appear only once. The sample in question was peripheral blood, obtained on day 0 of AZD1222 vaccination. The receptors were sampled from an adult in good health.

The chain is built from TRBV7-9 and TRBJ1-1; D possibly corresponds to TRBD1 (5 bases). The CDR3 sequence is 15 residues long. The germline gives CDR1 SEHNR, CDR2 FQNEAQ (reference sequence). V lost 4 bases to trimming and J lost 1 base, with 13 bases between them. CDR3 sequence (DNA): TGTGCCAGCAGCTCCCGACAGCGGGGGAACACTGAAGCTTTCTTT. This sequence encodes CASSSRQRGNTEAFF.

The chain recombines TRBV7-2 with TRBJ2-1, with D tentatively TRBD2 (5 bases). This CDR3 contains 13 residues. Trimming took 1 base from V and 12 from J, leaving 13 bases between them. Germline V gives CDR1 SGHTA, CDR2 FQGNSA. CDR3 region: CASSLEPTRGQFF. CDR3 coding DNA: TGTGCCAGCAGCTTAGAGCCTACCCGGGGGCAGTTCTTC.

This chain joins TRBV7-2 and TRBJ2-5; D is possibly TRBD1 (5 bases). CDR3 length equals 14 residues. The germline V gene encodes CDR1 SGHTA and CDR2 FQGNSA. Trimming left V 5 bases short and J 1 base short, with 11 bases between. In DNA, the CDR3 is TGTGCCAGCAGCATAGGGGCAGTCCAAGAGACCCAGTACTTC. Translated, it gives CASSIGAVQETQYF.

J is TRBJ1-2 and V is TRBV6-5, with 7 nucleotides matching TRBD1. CDR1 is MNHEY, CDR2 SVGAGI, per germline. The CDR3 sequence is 13 residues long. The trim removed 8 bases at V and 4 bases at J, leaving 7 bases unmatched. The CDR3: CASWDSFFYGYTF. CDR3 nucleotide sequence: TGTGCCAGCTGGGACAGCTTTTTCTATGGCTACACCTTC.

The rearrangement uses TRBV9 and TRBJ1-4; TRBD1 might be the D (6 bases). Trimming pared 4 bases from V and 5 bases from J, leaving 18 bases between. There are 16 residues in the CDR3. Germline lookup yields CDR1 SGDLS and CDR2 YYNGEE. CDR3 nucleotide sequence: TGTGCCAGCAGCTCCCAGGGGCCCGAACGGAATGAAAAACTGTTTTTT. Its protein is CASSSQGPERNEKLFF.

Remarks on this clone: Its ends do not fully match the called genes, so a read error is possible. The chain carries TRBV7-9 and TRBJ2-4; D remains ambiguous. This CDR3 has 15 residues. Germline V lookup: CDR1 SEHNR, CDR2 FQNEAQ (reference sequence). Written as DNA, the CDR3 is TGTGCCAGCAGACCCCTAGACGTCCGCAAAAGCATTCAGTACTTC. Encoded protein: CASRPLDVRKSIQYF.

This clone was seen a single time. The chain employs TRBV15 and TRBJ2-5, with 7 bases matching TRBD2. CDR3 length: 13 residues. Germline V CDR1 and CDR2: LNHNV, YYDKDF (reference sequence). The CDR3 reads CATRRGDQETQYF. The CDR3 DNA sequence: TGTGCAACTAGACGGGGGGATCAAGAGACCCAGTACTTC.

The V gene is TRBV20-1, the J gene TRBJ1-2; the D is unclear. This CDR3 spans 10 amino acids. V lost 5 bases and J 4 bases, leaving 5 bases between the germline ends. Germline CDR1 reads DFQATT; CDR2 reads SNEGSKA (reference sequence). CDR3 protein: CSAWSYGYTF. The CDR3, as DNA: TGCAGTGCTTGGAGCTATGGCTACACCTTC.

This clone has a single count. This chain joins TRBV14 and TRBJ2-3, with D unclear. Trimming shortened V by 1 base and J by 3 bases, and 11 bases separated the two germline ends. The length of the CDR3 is 15 residues. In germline, CDR1 is SGHDN, CDR2 FVKESK. CDR3 protein: CASSQGTLWTDTQYF. In DNA, the CDR3 is TGTGCCAGCAGCCAAGGGACCCTGTGGACAGATACGCAGTATTTT.

The rearrangement joins TRBV5-1 to TRBJ2-5; 9 nucleotides line up with TRBD2. The CDR3 has 15 amino acids. Germline-derived CDR1 and CDR2 are SGHRS and YFSETQ. V lost 2 bases to trimming and J lost 1 base; unmatched junction nucleotides: 3. CDR3 bases: TGCGCCAGCAGCTTACAAGCGGGGGGCCAAGAGACCCAGTACTTC. This codes for CASSLQAGGQETQYF.

The chain carries TRBV2 and TRBJ2-2; possibly TRBD1 or TRBD2 for D (5 bases each). Trimming stripped 6 bases from V and 4 bases from J, with 18 bases between. There are 16 residues in the CDR3. From germline, CDR1 is SNHLY and CDR2 FYNNEI. CDR3 bases: TGTGCCAGCAGCAAGGGGACCGCGGGTAGCACCGGGGAGCTGTTTTTT. Its translation is CASSKGTAGSTGELFF.

This clone was counted once. The chain recombines TRBV4-3 with TRBJ2-1; D gene unclear. The CDR3 extends over 13 amino acids. Germline V gene lookup returns CDR1 LGHNA and CDR2 YSLEER. The V gene lost 1 base and the J gene lost 11 bases, with 12 bases spanning the gap. This CDR3 is CASSQVDRAKQFF. The CDR3 bases are TGCGCCAGCAGCCAAGTGGATAGGGCTAAGCAGTTCTTC.

In DNA form, the CDR3 reads TGTGCCAGCAACCAGGGTGACACTGAAGCTTTCTTT. Protein: CASNQGDTEAFF. The chain joins TRBV12-3 or TRBV12-4 to TRBJ1-1; weak D call: TRBD1 (5 bases). Between the trimmed V and J ends, which lost 7 bases and 3 bases, there was a span of 9 bases. The CDR3 covers 12 residues.